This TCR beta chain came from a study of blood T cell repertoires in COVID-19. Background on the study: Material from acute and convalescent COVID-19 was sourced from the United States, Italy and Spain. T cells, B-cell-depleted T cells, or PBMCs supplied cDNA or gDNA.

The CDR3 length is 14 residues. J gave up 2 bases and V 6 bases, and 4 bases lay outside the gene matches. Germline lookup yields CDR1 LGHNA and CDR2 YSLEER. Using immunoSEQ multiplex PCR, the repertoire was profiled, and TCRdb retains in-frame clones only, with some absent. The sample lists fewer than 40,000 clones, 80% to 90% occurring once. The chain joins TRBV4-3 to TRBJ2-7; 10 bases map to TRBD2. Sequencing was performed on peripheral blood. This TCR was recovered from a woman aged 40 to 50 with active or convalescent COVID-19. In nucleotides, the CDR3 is TGCGCCAGCAGTCTAAGCGGGGGGGCCTACGAGCAGTACTTC. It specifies CASSLSGGAYEQYF.